This T cell receptor beta chain was sequenced for a study of PD-1 blockade in classical Hodgkin lymphoma. Study context: The patients were dosed with nivolumab 3 mg/kg, infused intravenously every 2 weeks. Findings and caveats of the study: Those achieving complete response showed baseline diversity like newly diagnosed patients. As was reported, newly diagnosed patients showed lower baseline TCR diversity than healthy donors did. While CD8+ TCR diversity did not rise significantly by C4D1, CD4+ TCR diversity did.

Using immunoSEQ multiplex PCR, the repertoire was profiled, and TCRdb retains in-frame clones only, with some absent. This repertoire shows about 93,000 clones, roughly 78% found once; its top ten account for roughly 10%. The CDR3 runs 15 residues. Trimming took off 0 bases at V and 4 bases at J, with 11 bases between the two ends. Germline CDR1 and CDR2: SGHNT and YYREEE (reference sequence). In the case of this clone: Its antigen is not known.

Time point given: cycle 4 day 1 (C4D1), after around six weeks of nivolumab. All trial patients relapsed after autologous stem cell transplantation. Sequenced material: peripheral blood mononuclear cells (PBMCs), taken before the fourth cycle of nivolumab. The chain uses TRBV5-4 and TRBJ1-3, with unresolved D. This clonotype was sampled from a human donor with classical Hodgkin lymphoma. CDR3 DNA: TGTGCCAGCAGCTTGGACAGCCTGAGCGGAAACACCATATATTTT. This gives the protein CASSLDSLSGNTIYF.